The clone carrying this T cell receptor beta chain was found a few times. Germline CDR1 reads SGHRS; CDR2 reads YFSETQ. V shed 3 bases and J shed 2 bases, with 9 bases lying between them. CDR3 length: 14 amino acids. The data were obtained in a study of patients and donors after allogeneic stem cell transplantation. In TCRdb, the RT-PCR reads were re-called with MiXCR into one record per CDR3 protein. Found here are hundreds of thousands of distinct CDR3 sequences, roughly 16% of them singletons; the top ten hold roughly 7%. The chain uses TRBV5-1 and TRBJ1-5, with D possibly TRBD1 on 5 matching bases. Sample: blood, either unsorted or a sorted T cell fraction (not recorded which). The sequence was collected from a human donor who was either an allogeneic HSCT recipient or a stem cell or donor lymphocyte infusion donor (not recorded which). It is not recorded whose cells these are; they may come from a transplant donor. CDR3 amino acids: CASSWDSRNQPQHF. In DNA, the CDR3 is TGCGCCAGCAGCTGGGACTCCCGCAATCAGCCCCAGCATTTT. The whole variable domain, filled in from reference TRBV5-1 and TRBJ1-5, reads KAGVTQTPRYLIKTRGQQVTLSCSPISGHRSVSWYQQTPGQGLQFLFEYFSETQRNKGNFPGRFSGRQFSNSRSEMNVSTLELGDSALYLCASSWDSRNQPQHFGDGTRLSIL.